This entry describes one TCR beta chain. Amplification used 60 Vbeta primers and 13 Jbeta primers. Profiled with immunoSEQ multiplex PCR; TCRdb holds only in-frame clones, not every one. The data hold fewer than 200,000 clones, with roughly 80% observed a single time. This specimen comes from a study of cytomegalovirus exposure and HLA in healthy donors. CDR1 SGHNT and CDR2 YYREEE come from the germline V gene (reference sequence). The CDR3 contains 18 residues. The V and J ends lost 4 bases and 0 bases, in that order; junction bases with no gene match: 11. Sequenced material: PBMCs. The TCR comes from a woman younger than 35 in good health and CMV-seronegative. The V and J genes are TRBV5-4 and TRBJ2-3; TRBD2 matches at 10 bases. This chain's CDR3 is CASSLRTSGHGSTDTQYF. The CDR3 DNA follows: TGTGCCAGCAGCCTGAGGACTAGCGGCCATGGAAGCACAGATACGCAGTATTTT.